This T cell receptor (beta chain) comes out of a study of T cell responses to AZD1222 COVID-19 vaccine (dated by TCRdb to 2020 to 2023). Concerning the study at large: Because spike-specific TCR depth and breadth did not differ between the two schedules, AZD1222 recipients who got a second dose at roughly 4 weeks were pooled with those who got a second dose at roughly 12 weeks. A total of about 230 trial participants underwent TCR sequencing, of whom about 210 received two doses of AZD1222 and about 25 received two doses of the MenACWY control vaccine. Trial participants were enrolled into age subgroups of 18-55, 56-69 and 70-plus years, which contained approximately 150, 30 and 60 TCR-sequenced participants, respectively.

The CDR3 regions of human TCRbeta chains were subjected to immunosequencing. The source study handled its data this way. Repertoire TCRs were matched against a reference library of SARS-CoV-2-specific TCRs generated with the MIRA antigen-specificity platform. Breadth meant the fraction of unique TCRs that were SARS-CoV-2-associated, whereas depth meant the fraction of total T cells that were SARS-CoV-2-associated. Using the MIRA data, each spike-specific TCR was mapped to the spike region that the TCR reacts to and placed in a CD4 or CD8 class. Log10-transformed breadth and depth values were compared by one-way ANOVA with Sidak's multiple comparisons tests. The source is immuneACCESS, and TCRdb retained only in-frame sequences with V and J called. Part of the clones is not carried over; for the studies checked, unresolved V genes explain less than half of this, and the remainder is unexplained. The D gene and trimming were derived from the DNA, and the V and J assignments and clone size from that table. The sample records 45,000 to 55,000 clones, around 80% of which are singletons. The top ten clones comprise approximately 10% of the sample.

Explained via the paper, the time point label denotes: baseline before first vaccination. Vaccinee samples came from UK trials COV001 and COV002, including a single-blind randomized controlled phase 2/3 trial of AZD1222 (ChAdOx1 nCoV-19) in healthy adults. For TCRbeta chain sequencing, PBMC samples from trial participants were taken at day 0 and at day 28 after the second dose. The CDR3 contains 17 residues, cysteine and phenylalanine counted. The only DNA kept is the CDR3, 51 bases in frame from the first base. V is pruned by 1 base and J by 5 bases, leaving 9 bases of the junction without a gene match. CDR1 and CDR2 are drawn from the germline V gene: MDHEN, SYDVKM. A remark on this clone: It lacks a known antigen. Base qualities are not at hand, and no much larger clone is one base apart.

The investigation overall reported the following: CD4 TCRs associated with the vaccine covered the entire spike protein, and the dominant responses were in regions 160-218 and 743-854. Because no day 14 peak-response samples were available, repertoires were characterized only after the peak T cell response. Reportedly, close to half of the unique spike-specific TCRs recognized epitopes lying outside the regions that are mutated in the B.1.351 and B.1.1.7 variants. Participants were mostly white British, with more females than males. The authors suggested clonal diversity may have been underestimated. Conclusions about previously exposed vaccinees are limited because only a handful of AZD1222 recipients were SARS-CoV-2 seropositive at baseline. A significant rise in spike-specific TCR breadth and depth was observed after two AZD1222 doses relative to day 0 and relative to MenACWY recipients. The 56-69-year group was small, and its depth increase did not reach significance, likely because of low power.

The source was peripheral blood, collected on day 0 of AZD1222 vaccination. The rearrangement joined TRBV28 to TRBJ2-7; TRBD2 lines up with 12 middle nucleotides. The sequence came from an adult in good health. The CDR3 sequence is CASSLSQTSGRSHEQYF. The nucleotide sequence reads as follows: TGTGCCAGCAGTTTATCCCAAACTAGCGGGAGGTCCCACGAGCAGTACTTC.